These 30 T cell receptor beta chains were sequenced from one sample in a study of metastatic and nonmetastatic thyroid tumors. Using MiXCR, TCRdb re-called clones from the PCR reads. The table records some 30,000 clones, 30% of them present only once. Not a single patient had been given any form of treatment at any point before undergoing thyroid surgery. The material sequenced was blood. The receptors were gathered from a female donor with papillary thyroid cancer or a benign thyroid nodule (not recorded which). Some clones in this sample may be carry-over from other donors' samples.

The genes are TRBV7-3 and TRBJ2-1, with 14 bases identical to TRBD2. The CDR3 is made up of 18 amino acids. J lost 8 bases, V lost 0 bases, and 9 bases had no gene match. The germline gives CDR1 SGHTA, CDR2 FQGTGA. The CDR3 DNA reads TGTGCCAGCAGCTTAACCATTGGGACTAGCGGGAGAACCGATGAGCAGTTCTTC. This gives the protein CASSLTIGTSGRTDEQFF.

In nucleotides, the CDR3 is TGTGCCAGCAGTGACTCGGGACTAGCGGGATCCGGGGAGCTGTTTTTT. As protein: CASSDSGLAGSGELFF. The rearrangement uses TRBV6-4 and TRBJ2-2, with 13 positions matching TRBD2. There are 16 residues in the CDR3. CDR1 is MRHNA and CDR2 is SNTAGT in the germline V gene. V dropped 0 bases and J dropped 6; count of bases not matched to a gene: 1.

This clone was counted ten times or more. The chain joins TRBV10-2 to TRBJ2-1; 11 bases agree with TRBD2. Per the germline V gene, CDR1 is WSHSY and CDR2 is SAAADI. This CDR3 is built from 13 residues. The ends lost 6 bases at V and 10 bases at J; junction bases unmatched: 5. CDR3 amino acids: CASRPGTSGEQFF. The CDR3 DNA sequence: TGCGCCAGCAGGCCCGGGACTAGCGGAGAGCAGTTCTTC.

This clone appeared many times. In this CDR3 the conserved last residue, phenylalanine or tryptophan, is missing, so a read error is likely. The CDR3 is CASSETSGGAETQYL. As DNA, the CDR3 is TGTGCCAGCAGTGAAACTAGTGGGGGTGCGGAGACCCAGTACCTC. The V call is TRBV6-1, the J call TRBJ2-5, with D tentatively TRBD1 or TRBD2 (5 bases each). Germline values: CDR1 MNHNS, CDR2 SASEGT. V shed 2 bases and J shed 5 bases, with 15 bases lying between them. CDR3 length: 15 residues.

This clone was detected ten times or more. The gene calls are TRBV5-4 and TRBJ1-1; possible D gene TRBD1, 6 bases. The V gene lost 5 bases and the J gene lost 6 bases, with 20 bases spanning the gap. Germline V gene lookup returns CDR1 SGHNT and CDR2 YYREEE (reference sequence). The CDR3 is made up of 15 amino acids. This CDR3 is CASSPSQFQGSEAFF. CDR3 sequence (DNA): TGTGCCAGCAGTCCGTCCCAATTCCAGGGGTCTGAAGCTTTCTTT.

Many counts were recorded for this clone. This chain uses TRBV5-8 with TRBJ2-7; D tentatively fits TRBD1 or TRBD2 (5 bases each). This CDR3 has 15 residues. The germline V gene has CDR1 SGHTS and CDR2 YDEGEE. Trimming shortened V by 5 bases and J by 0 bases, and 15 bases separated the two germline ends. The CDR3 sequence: CASSPGTPGSYEQYF. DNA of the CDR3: TGTGCCAGCAGTCCCGGGACCCCAGGCTCCTACGAGCAGTACTTC.

This chain's CDR3 is CAWSTAAANVLTF. CDR3 DNA: TGTGCCTGGAGTACCGCCGCGGCCAACGTCCTGACTTTC. The V and J genes are TRBV30 and TRBJ2-6; D call uncertain. V was pared by 2 bases and J by 6 bases, with 8 bases between. The CDR3 has 13 residues. Germline V gene data show CDR1 as GTSNPN and CDR2 as SVGIG (reference sequence).

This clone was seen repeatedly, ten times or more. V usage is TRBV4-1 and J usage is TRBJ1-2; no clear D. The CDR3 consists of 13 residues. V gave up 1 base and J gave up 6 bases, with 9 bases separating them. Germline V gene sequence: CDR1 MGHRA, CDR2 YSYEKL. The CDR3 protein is CASSQAGNDGYTF. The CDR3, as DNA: TGCGCCAGCAGCCAAGCGGGTAATGATGGCTACACCTTC.

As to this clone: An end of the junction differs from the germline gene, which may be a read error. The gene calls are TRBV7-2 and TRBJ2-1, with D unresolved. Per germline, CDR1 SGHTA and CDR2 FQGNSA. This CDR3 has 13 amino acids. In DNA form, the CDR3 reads TGTGCCAGCGGCTTATGCTCCTACAATGAGCAGTTCTTC. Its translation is CASGLCSYNEQFF.

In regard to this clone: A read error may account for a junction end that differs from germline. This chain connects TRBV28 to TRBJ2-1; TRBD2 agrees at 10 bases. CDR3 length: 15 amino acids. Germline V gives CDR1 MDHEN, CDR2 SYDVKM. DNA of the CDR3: TGTGCCAGGAGTCCACGACTAGCGGGTAACAATGCGCAGTTCTTC. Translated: CARSPRLAGNNAQFF.

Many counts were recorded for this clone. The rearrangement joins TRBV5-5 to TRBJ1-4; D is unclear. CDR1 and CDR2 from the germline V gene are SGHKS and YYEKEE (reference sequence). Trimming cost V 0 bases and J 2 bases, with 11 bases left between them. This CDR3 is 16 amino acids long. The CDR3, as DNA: TGTGCCAGCAGCTTGGCTAGGGAAGGGACTAATGAAAAACTGTTTTTT. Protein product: CASSLAREGTNEKLFF.

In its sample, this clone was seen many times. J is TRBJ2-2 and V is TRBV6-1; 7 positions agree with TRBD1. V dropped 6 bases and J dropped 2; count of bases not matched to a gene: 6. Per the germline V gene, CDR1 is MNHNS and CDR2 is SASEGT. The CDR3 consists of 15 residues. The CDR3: CASSQGDSNTGELFF. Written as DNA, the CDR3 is TGTGCCAGCAGCCAAGGGGACAGCAACACCGGGGAGCTGTTTTTT.

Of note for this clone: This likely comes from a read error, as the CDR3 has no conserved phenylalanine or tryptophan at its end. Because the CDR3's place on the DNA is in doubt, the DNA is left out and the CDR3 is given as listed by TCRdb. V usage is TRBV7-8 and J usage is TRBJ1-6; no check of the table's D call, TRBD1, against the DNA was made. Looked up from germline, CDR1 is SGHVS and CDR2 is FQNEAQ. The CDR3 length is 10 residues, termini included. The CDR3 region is CASSLSVGDL.

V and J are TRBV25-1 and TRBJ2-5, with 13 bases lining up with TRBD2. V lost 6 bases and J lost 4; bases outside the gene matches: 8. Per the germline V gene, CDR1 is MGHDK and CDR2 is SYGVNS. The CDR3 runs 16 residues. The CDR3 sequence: CASSQGTSGAGETQYF. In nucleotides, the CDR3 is TGTGCCAGCAGCCAGGGGACTAGCGGGGCGGGAGAGACCCAGTACTTC.

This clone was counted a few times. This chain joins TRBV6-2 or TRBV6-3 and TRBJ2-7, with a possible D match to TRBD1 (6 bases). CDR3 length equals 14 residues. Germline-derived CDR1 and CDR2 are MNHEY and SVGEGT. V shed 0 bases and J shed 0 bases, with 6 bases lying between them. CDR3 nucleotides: TGTGCCAGCAGTTACTCGGACAGCTCCTACGAGCAGTACGTC. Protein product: CASSYSDSSYEQYV.

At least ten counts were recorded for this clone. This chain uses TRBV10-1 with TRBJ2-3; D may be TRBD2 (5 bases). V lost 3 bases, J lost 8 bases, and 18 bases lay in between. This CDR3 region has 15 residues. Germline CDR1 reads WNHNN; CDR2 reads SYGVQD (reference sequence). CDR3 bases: TGCGCCAGCAGTGAACTTCCTCCCGATCGGGGTACGCAGTATTTT. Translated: CASSELPPDRGTQYF.

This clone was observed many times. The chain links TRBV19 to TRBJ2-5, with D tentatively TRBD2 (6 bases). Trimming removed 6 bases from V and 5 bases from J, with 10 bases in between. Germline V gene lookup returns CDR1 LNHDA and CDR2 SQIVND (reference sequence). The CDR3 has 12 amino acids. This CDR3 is CASSSGLETQYF. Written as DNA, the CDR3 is TGTGCCAGTAGCTCGGGACTGGAGACCCAGTACTTC. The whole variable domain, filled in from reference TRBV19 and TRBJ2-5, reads DGGITQSPKYLFRKEGQNVTLSCEQNLNHDAMYWYRQDPGQGLRLIYYSQIVNDFQKGDIAEGYSVSREKKESFPLTVTSAQKNPTAFYLCASSSGLETQYFGPGTRLLVL.

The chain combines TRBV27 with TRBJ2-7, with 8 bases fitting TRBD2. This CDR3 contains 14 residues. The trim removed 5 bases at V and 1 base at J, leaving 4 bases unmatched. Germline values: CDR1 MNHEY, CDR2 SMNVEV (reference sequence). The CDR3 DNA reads TGTGCCAGCAGTGCGGGACTAGGTTCCTACGAGCAGTACTTC. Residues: CASSAGLGSYEQYF.

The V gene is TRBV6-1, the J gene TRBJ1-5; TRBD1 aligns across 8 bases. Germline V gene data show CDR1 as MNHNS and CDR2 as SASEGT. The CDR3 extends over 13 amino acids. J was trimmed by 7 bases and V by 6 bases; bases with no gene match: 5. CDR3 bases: TGTGCCAGCAGCTCGGACAGGGACCAGCCCCAGCATTTT. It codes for CASSSDRDQPQHF.

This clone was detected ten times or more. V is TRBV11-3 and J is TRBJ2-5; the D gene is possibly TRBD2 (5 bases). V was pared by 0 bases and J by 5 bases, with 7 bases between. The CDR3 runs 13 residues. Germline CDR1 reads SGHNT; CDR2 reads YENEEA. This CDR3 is CASSLDGEETQYF. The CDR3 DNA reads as TGTGCCAGCAGCTTAGACGGGGAGGAGACCCAGTACTTC.

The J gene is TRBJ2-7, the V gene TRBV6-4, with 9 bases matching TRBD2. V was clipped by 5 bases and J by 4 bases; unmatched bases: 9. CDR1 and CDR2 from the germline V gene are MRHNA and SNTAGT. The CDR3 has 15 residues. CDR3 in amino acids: CASSSLGTSLYEQYF. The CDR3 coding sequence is TGTGCCAGCAGTTCCCTCGGGACTAGCTTATACGAGCAGTACTTC.

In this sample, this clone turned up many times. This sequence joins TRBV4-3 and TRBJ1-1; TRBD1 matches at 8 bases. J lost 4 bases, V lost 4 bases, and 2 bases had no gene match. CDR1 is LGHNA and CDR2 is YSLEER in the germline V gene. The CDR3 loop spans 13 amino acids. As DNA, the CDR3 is TGCGCCAGCAGCCCCGGACAGGGCACTGAAGCTTTCTTT. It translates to CASSPGQGTEAFF.

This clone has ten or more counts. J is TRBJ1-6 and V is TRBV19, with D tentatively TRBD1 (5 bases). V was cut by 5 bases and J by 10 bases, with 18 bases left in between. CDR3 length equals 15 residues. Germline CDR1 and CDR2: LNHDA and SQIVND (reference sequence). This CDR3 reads CASSPGEAGRSPLHF. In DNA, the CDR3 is TGTGCCAGTAGTCCCGGGGAGGCAGGGAGATCACCCCTCCACTTT.

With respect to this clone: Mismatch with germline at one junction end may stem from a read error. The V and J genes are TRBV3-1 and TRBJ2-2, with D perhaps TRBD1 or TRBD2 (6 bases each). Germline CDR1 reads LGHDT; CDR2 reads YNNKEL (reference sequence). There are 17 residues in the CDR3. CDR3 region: CASCQGRGQGSSGELFF. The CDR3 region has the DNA TGTGCCAGCTGCCAAGGGCGGGGTCAGGGGTCTTCCGGGGAGCTGTTTTTT.

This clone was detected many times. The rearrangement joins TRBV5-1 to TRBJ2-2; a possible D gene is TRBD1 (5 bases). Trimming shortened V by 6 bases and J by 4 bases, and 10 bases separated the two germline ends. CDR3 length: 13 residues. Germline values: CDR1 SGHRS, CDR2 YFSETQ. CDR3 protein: CASMEGVTGELFF. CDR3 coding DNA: TGCGCCAGCATGGAAGGGGTCACCGGGGAGCTGTTTTTT.

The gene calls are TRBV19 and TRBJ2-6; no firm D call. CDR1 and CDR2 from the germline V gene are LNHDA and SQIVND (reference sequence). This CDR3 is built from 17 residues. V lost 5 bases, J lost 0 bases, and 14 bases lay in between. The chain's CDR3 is CASSPLRPSSGANVLTF. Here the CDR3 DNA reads TGTGCCAGTAGTCCCCTCAGGCCTAGCTCTGGGGCCAACGTCCTGACTTTC. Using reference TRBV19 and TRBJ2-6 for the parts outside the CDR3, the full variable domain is DGGITQSPKYLFRKEGQNVTLSCEQNLNHDAMYWYRQDPGQGLRLIYYSQIVNDFQKGDIAEGYSVSREKKESFPLTVTSAQKNPTAFYLCASSPLRPSSGANVLTFGAGSRLTVL.

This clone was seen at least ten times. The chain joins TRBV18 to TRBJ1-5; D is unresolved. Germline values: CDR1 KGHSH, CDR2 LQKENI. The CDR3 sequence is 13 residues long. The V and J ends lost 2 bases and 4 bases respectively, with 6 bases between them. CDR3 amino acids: CASSPARNQPQHF. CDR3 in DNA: TGTGCCAGCTCACCAGCGAGGAATCAGCCCCAGCATTTT.

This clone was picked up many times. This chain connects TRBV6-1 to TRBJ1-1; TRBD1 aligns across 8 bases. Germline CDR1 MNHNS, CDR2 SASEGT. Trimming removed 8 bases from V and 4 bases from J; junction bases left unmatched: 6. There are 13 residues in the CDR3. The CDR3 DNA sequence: TGTGCCAGCGGGATGGGACAGGCCACTGAAGCTTTCTTT. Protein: CASGMGQATEAFF.

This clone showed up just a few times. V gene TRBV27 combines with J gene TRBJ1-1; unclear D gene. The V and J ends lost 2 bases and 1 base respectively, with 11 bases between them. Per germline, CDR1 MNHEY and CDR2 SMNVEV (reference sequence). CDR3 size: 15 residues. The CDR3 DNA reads TGTGCCAGCAGTTTAAGGGCATGGTGGAACACTGAAGCTTTCTTT. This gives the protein CASSLRAWWNTEAFF.

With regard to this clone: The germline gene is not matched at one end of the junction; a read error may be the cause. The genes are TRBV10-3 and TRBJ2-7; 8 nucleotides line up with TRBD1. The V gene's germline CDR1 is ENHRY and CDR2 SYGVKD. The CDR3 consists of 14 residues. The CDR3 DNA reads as TGTGCCATCAAGTCGGGACAGGTGGACAACGAGCAGGACTTC. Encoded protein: CAIKSGQVDNEQDF.